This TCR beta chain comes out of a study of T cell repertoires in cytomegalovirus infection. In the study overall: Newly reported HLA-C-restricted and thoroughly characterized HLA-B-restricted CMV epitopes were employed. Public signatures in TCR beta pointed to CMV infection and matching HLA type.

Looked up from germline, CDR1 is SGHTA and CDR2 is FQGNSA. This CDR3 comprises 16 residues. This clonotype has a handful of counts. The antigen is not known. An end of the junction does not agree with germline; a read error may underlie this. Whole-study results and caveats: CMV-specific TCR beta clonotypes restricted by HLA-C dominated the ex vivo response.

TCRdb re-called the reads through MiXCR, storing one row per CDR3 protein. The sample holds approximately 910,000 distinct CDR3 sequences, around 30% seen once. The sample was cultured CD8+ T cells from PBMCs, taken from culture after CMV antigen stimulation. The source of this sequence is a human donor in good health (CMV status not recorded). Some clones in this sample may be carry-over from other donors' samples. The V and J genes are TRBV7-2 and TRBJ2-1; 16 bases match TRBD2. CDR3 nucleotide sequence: TGTGTCAGCAGCTGGGGACTAGCGGGGGGGCACAATGAGCAGTTCTTC. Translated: CVSSWGLAGGHNEQFF.